A single sample gave rise to the 32 T cell receptor beta chains below, sequenced in a study of blood T cell repertoires in COVID-19. Assay used: immunoSEQ multiplex PCR; TCRdb lists only in-frame clones, some missing. The sample includes about 180,000 clones, roughly 85% of them seen just once. Sequenced input: peripheral blood. The source is a woman in her seventies with acute or convalescent COVID-19.

The rearrangement links TRBV7-3 to TRBJ2-5; weak D call: TRBD1 (5 bases). The CDR3 spans 15 residues. The V gene lost 0 bases and the J gene lost 3 bases, with 11 bases spanning the gap. CDR1 is SGHTA and CDR2 is FQGTGA in the germline V gene. The DNA of the CDR3 is TGTGCCAGCAGCTTAACGGGGCTCCGAGAAGAGACCCAGTACTTC. Translation: CASSLTGLREETQYF.

The genes are TRBV24-1 and TRBJ2-2; TRBD1 might be the D (5 bases). With 5 bases removed from V and 5 bases from J, the gap between germline ends came to 14 bases. CDR1 is KGHDR, CDR2 SFDVKD, per germline. This CDR3 contains 15 residues. The CDR3 spells CATSGAGSRTGELFF. CDR3 coding DNA: TGTGCCACCAGTGGGGCAGGGTCTCGGACCGGGGAGCTGTTTTTT.

The chain employs TRBV18 and TRBJ2-1; 10 nucleotides match TRBD2. CDR1 is KGHSH, CDR2 LQKENI, per germline. The ends lost 4 bases at V and 7 bases at J; junction bases unmatched: 16. The CDR3 runs 18 residues. The CDR3: CASSLQGASGSFVNEQFF. CDR3 bases: TGTGCCAGCTCACTTCAGGGGGCTAGCGGGAGCTTTGTGAATGAGCAGTTCTTC.

CDR3 DNA sequence: TGTGCCAGCAGCCTCTACAGGACAGGGGCCGGGGAGCTGTTTTTT. It codes for CASSLYRTGAGELFF. The V and J genes are TRBV5-8 and TRBJ2-2; the match to TRBD1 covers 9 bases. The V and J ends lost 4 bases and 6 bases, in that order; junction bases with no gene match: 7. The CDR3 is 15 amino acids. Germline V CDR1 and CDR2: SGHTS, YDEGEE.

A single count supports this clone. This chain uses TRBV19 with TRBJ1-3, with no clear D. Germline CDR1 and CDR2: LNHDA and SQIVND (reference sequence). The V end was cut by 2 bases, the J end by 1 base, with 6 bases between. CDR3 length: 14 residues. The CDR3 here is CASSITGSGNTIYF. The DNA of the CDR3 is TGTGCCAGTAGTATAACGGGTTCTGGAAACACCATATATTTT.

The rearrangement uses TRBV9 and TRBJ1-3; D uncertain. V dropped 4 bases and J dropped 0 bases, with 17 bases sitting between them. CDR1 SGDLS and CDR2 YYNGEE come from the germline V gene. The length of the CDR3 is 17 residues. For the CDR3, the DNA is TGTGCCAGCAGCCCTCGATCTGGACTGATCTCTGGAAACACCATATATTTT. Translated: CASSPRSGLISGNTIYF.

The genes are TRBV11-3 and TRBJ2-2; 7 bases map to TRBD1. The CDR3 contains 17 residues. The junction had 8 bases not matched to a gene; V was cut back by 0 bases and J by 4 bases. CDR1 and CDR2 from the germline V gene are SGHNT and YENEEA. CDR3 bases: TGTGCCAGCAGCTTAGATCGAGGGGGCGCGAGCACCGGGGAGCTGTTTTTT. Amino acids: CASSLDRGGASTGELFF. Looking up the rest from reference TRBV11-3 and TRBJ2-2 gives the full variable domain: EAGVVQSPRYKIIEKKQPVAFWCNPISGHNTLYWYLQNLGQGPELLIRYENEEAVDDSQLPKDRFSAERLKGVDSTLKIQPAELGDSAVYLCASSLDRGGASTGELFFGEGSRLTVL.

The V gene is TRBV30, the J gene TRBJ2-1; 11 positions match TRBD2. V was clipped by 4 bases and J by 9 bases; unmatched bases: 8. The germline V gene has CDR1 GTSNPN and CDR2 SVGIG (reference sequence). The CDR3 consists of 14 residues. Written as DNA, the CDR3 is TGTGCCTGGATAACTAGCGGGAGAATTATTGAGCAGTTCTTC. It translates to CAWITSGRIIEQFF.

This clone was seen just once. The chain uses TRBV5-1 and TRBJ1-1; D gene unclear. Germline loops: CDR1 SGHRS, CDR2 YFSETQ. The CDR3 has 15 amino acids. Trimming stripped 0 bases from V and 5 bases from J, with 14 bases between. The CDR3 loop is CASSLAVRMTTEAFF. The CDR3, as DNA: TGCGCCAGCAGCTTGGCTGTTAGAATGACTACTGAAGCTTTCTTT.

The chain combines TRBV30 with TRBJ2-2, with 12 bases fitting TRBD2. Per germline, CDR1 GTSNPN and CDR2 SVGIG (reference sequence). Trimming at V came to 1 base and at J to 5 bases, leaving 14 bases not matched to a gene. This CDR3 is built from 19 residues. Here the CDR3 DNA reads TGTGCCTGGAGTGCCCCGACGACTAGCGGGAGCGCCAGGACCGGGGAGCTGTTTTTT. It translates to CAWSAPTTSGSARTGELFF.

The V call is TRBV5-4, the J call TRBJ1-2, with 8 positions matching TRBD1. The length of the CDR3 is 15 residues. With 4 bases clipped from V and 4 bases from J, the junction kept 9 bases outside the gene matches. Per germline, CDR1 SGHNT and CDR2 YYREEE (reference sequence). CDR3 protein: CASSPGQGTFYGYTF. DNA for the CDR3: TGTGCCAGCAGCCCCGGACAGGGAACTTTCTATGGCTACACCTTC.

V gene TRBV27 combines with J gene TRBJ1-2, with 7 nucleotides matching TRBD1. The CDR3 runs 15 residues. Germline V CDR1 and CDR2: MNHEY, SMNVEV (reference sequence). J gave up 4 bases and V 3 bases, and 8 bases lay outside the gene matches. CDR3 sequence reads: CASSLGTDTSYGYTF. DNA for the CDR3: TGTGCCAGCAGTTTGGGGACAGATACCTCCTATGGCTACACCTTC.

The chain carries TRBV7-3 and TRBJ1-2, with 9 bases matching TRBD1. J lost 8 bases, V lost 5 bases, and 12 bases had no gene match. The CDR3 spans 15 residues. In germline, CDR1 is SGHTA, CDR2 FQGTGA. The CDR3 nucleotides are TGTGCCAGCAGCGACACCGGGACAGGGCTTCTGGGCTACACCTTC. This gives the protein CASSDTGTGLLGYTF.

The CDR3 here is CASRGDGASGSYNEQFF. The CDR3 coding sequence is TGCGCCAGCAGGGGGGACGGGGCTAGCGGATCCTACAATGAGCAGTTCTTC. V gene TRBV10-2 combines with J gene TRBJ2-1; 7 nucleotides match TRBD2. CDR3 length: 17 residues. V lost 6 bases and J lost 1; bases outside the gene matches: 12. Germline values: CDR1 WSHSY, CDR2 SAAADI.

J is TRBJ1-3 and V is TRBV6-6; the D gene is possibly TRBD1 (6 bases). V was pared by 5 bases and J by 0 bases, with 17 bases between. From germline, CDR1 is MNHNY and CDR2 SVGAGI (reference sequence). The CDR3 contains 17 residues. CDR3: CASSRYRASPSGNTIYF. Written as DNA, the CDR3 is TGTGCCAGCAGTCGATACAGGGCTTCTCCCTCTGGAAACACCATATATTTT.

This clone was found a few times. The V and J genes are TRBV2 and TRBJ2-1; unclear D gene. Trimming removed 9 bases at V and 5 bases at J, with 17 bases between. Germline V lookup: CDR1 SNHLY, CDR2 FYNNEI. The CDR3 runs 14 residues. CDR3 in DNA: TGTGCCAGTTACCAGACAAGAATCAACAATGAGCAGTTCTTC. Residues: CASYQTRINNEQFF.

The chain has TRBV27 and TRBJ1-6; TRBD1 aligns across 10 bases. Germline trimming cut 6 bases from V and 4 bases from J; bases unmatched to any gene: 18. This CDR3 spans 20 amino acids. Germline loops: CDR1 MNHEY, CDR2 SMNVEV (reference sequence). The CDR3 reads CASRNRTPGQGPSYNSPLHF. In DNA, the CDR3 is TGTGCCAGCAGAAACCGTACTCCGGGACAGGGGCCCTCATATAATTCACCCCTCCACTTT.

The J gene is TRBJ2-7, the V gene TRBV19; D might be TRBD1 (6 bases). Germline-derived CDR1 and CDR2 are LNHDA and SQIVND (reference sequence). V was shortened by 1 base and J by 2 bases, with 12 bases between the two germline ends. The CDR3 is 15 residues long. Written as DNA, the CDR3 is TGTGCCAGTAGTATAGGCACAGGGCAAACCTACGAGCAGTACTTC. The encoded protein is CASSIGTGQTYEQYF.

The CDR3 loop is CASSLASGLYGYTF. The DNA of the CDR3 is TGTGCCAGCAGCTTAGCGTCGGGACTCTATGGCTACACCTTC. The chain combines TRBV7-2 with TRBJ1-2; tentative D call: TRBD1 (5 bases). The CDR3 has 14 amino acids. Germline loops: CDR1 SGHTA, CDR2 FQGNSA. Trimming took 0 bases from V and 4 from J, leaving 9 bases between them.

This clone has more than one count but fewer than ten. The genes are TRBV29-1 and TRBJ2-1, with 9 bases matching TRBD1. Trimming cost V 6 bases and J 4 bases; bases outside gene matches: 7. The CDR3 consists of 14 residues. Germline assignment: CDR1 SQVTM and CDR2 ANQGSEA. This CDR3 reads CSVGGQGEYNEQFF. The CDR3 DNA is TGCAGCGTCGGGGGACAGGGCGAATACAATGAGCAGTTCTTC.

The rearrangement links TRBV30 to TRBJ1-2; a possible D gene is TRBD1 (6 bases). This CDR3 contains 13 residues. The germline gives CDR1 GTSNPN, CDR2 SVGIG (reference sequence). The V gene lost 4 bases and the J gene lost 2 bases, with 11 bases spanning the gap. CDR3 sequence (DNA): TGTGCCTGGAACGAGGACAGAAACTATGGCTACACCTTC. This sequence encodes CAWNEDRNYGYTF.

This clone was detected a few times. The V call is TRBV10-1, the J call TRBJ2-1, with 9 bases that match TRBD1. Germline V gives CDR1 WNHNN, CDR2 SYGVQD (reference sequence). V dropped 8 bases and J dropped 3; count of bases not matched to a gene: 5. The CDR3 is 14 residues long. The CDR3 coding sequence is TGCGCCAGCCCGGGACAGGGACTCTACAATGAGCAGTTCTTC. Its protein is CASPGQGLYNEQFF.

The V and J genes are TRBV3-1 (or the pseudogene TRBV3-2) and TRBJ2-3, with 12 bases fitting TRBD2. Germline assignment: CDR1 LGHDT and CDR2 YNNKEL (reference sequence). J was trimmed by 5 bases and V by 4 bases; bases with no gene match: 7. The CDR3 is 16 amino acids. CDR3 DNA: TGTGCCAGCAGCCGGAGGACTAGCGGGAATGGAGATACGCAGTATTTT. It is translated as CASSRRTSGNGDTQYF.

This clone was recorded once. The chain couples TRBV5-1 to TRBJ2-1; 14 bases fit TRBD2. CDR3 length equals 16 residues. The V gene's germline CDR1 is SGHRS and CDR2 YFSETQ. V shed 3 bases and J 5 bases; nucleotides not matched to a gene: 4. This CDR3 is CASSWGTSGSNNEQFF. The DNA of the CDR3 is TGCGCCAGCAGCTGGGGGACTAGCGGGAGTAACAATGAGCAGTTCTTC.

The rearrangement uses TRBV25-1 and TRBJ2-2, with a possible D match to TRBD2 (6 bases). From germline, CDR1 is MGHDK and CDR2 SYGVNS. Trimming removed 2 bases from V and 1 base from J, with 14 bases in between. The CDR3 runs to 17 residues. This chain's CDR3 is CASSEHPGGWNTGELFF. The CDR3 nucleotides read TGTGCCAGCAGTGAACACCCCGGGGGATGGAACACCGGGGAGCTGTTTTTT.

This sequence joins TRBV6-1 and TRBJ1-5; unclear D gene. Trimming cost V 3 bases and J 9 bases, with 6 bases left between them. CDR3 length equals 11 residues. Germline V gene sequence: CDR1 MNHNS, CDR2 SASEGT. Here the CDR3 reads CASSEVGPQHF. CDR3 in DNA: TGTGCCAGCAGTGAGGTCGGGCCCCAGCATTTT.

The rearrangement joins TRBV7-2 to TRBJ2-5; 7 nucleotides match TRBD2. The germline V gene encodes CDR1 SGHTA and CDR2 FQGNSA. The CDR3 covers 17 residues. The junction had 17 bases not matched to a gene; V was cut back by 4 bases and J by 6 bases. The CDR3 nucleotides are TGTGCCAGCAGCTCTAGGTTAAGTAGCGGGTCTAGAAAGACCCAGTACTTC. Protein product: CASSSRLSSGSRKTQYF.

This rearrangement joins TRBV19 to TRBJ2-5; perhaps TRBD1 as D (5 bases). The CDR3 sequence is 14 residues long. Trimming shortened V by 9 bases and J by 2 bases, and 16 bases separated the two germline ends. From germline, CDR1 is LNHDA and CDR2 SQIVND (reference sequence). CDR3 nucleotides: TGTGCCAGCATGAGGACGGCAGGGCAAGAGACCCAGTACTTC. Amino acid sequence: CASMRTAGQETQYF. Full variable domain (remainder filled in from reference TRBV19 and TRBJ2-5): DGGITQSPKYLFRKEGQNVTLSCEQNLNHDAMYWYRQDPGQGLRLIYYSQIVNDFQKGDIAEGYSVSREKKESFPLTVTSAQKNPTAFYLCASMRTAGQETQYFGPGTRLLVL.

This clone showed up just once. In DNA form, the CDR3 reads TGTGCCAGCAGCGTAGGGGGAGCGCTTAGGACCGGGGAGCTGTTTTTT. Translated, it gives CASSVGGALRTGELFF. This chain links TRBV9 with TRBJ2-2; a possible D gene is TRBD2 (5 bases). This CDR3 has 16 amino acids. The germline gives CDR1 SGDLS, CDR2 YYNGEE. Trimming pared 0 bases from V and 5 bases from J, leaving 14 bases between.

V usage is TRBV5-1 and J usage is TRBJ1-1; 7 nucleotides agree with TRBD1. Germline CDR1 reads SGHRS; CDR2 reads YFSETQ. Germline trimming cut 5 bases from V and 0 bases from J; bases unmatched to any gene: 4. The length of the CDR3 is 14 residues. This CDR3 is CASRETGVNTEAFF. CDR3 bases: TGCGCCAGCAGAGAAACAGGGGTGAACACTGAAGCTTTCTTT.

The chain recombines TRBV6-5 with TRBJ2-1; 8 bases align to TRBD2. This CDR3 has 15 residues. The germline CDR1 and CDR2 sequences are MNHEY and SVGAGI. With V trimmed by 1 base and J by 8 bases, 7 bases remained unmatched. CDR3 protein: CASSYYEREPYEQFF. Here the CDR3 DNA reads TGTGCCAGCAGTTACTATGAGCGGGAGCCGTATGAGCAGTTCTTC.

This chain links TRBV5-5 with TRBJ2-2, with D unclear. CDR1 is SGHKS, CDR2 YYEKEE, per germline (reference sequence). The V and J ends lost 0 bases and 0 bases respectively, with 9 bases between them. CDR3 length equals 16 residues. CDR3 loop: CASSLDVHPNTGELFF. Here the CDR3 DNA reads TGTGCCAGCAGCTTGGATGTCCATCCGAACACCGGGGAGCTGTTTTTT. The entire variable domain, with the rest obtained from reference TRBV5-5 and TRBJ2-2, is as follows: DAGVTQSPTHLIKTRGQQVTLRCSPISGHKSVSWYQQVLGQGPQFIFQYYEKEERGRGNFPDRFSARQFPNYSSELNVNALLLGDSALYLCASSLDVHPNTGELFFGEGSRLTVL.